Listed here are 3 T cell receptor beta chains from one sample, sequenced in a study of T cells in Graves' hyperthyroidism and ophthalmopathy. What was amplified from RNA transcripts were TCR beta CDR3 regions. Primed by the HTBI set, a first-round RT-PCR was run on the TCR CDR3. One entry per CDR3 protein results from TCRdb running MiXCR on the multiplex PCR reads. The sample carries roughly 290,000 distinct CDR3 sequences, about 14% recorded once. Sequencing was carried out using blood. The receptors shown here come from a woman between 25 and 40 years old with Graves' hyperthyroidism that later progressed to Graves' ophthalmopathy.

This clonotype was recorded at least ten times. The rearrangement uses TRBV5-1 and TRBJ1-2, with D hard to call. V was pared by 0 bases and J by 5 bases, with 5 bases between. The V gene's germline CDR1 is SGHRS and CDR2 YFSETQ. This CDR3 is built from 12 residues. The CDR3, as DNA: TGCGCCAGCAGCTTGGACAGATATGGCTACACCTTC. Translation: CASSLDRYGYTF.

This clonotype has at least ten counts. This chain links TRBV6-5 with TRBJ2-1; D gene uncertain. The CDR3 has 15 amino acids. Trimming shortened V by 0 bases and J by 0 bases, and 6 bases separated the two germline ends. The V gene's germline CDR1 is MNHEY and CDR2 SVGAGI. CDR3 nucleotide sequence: TGTGCCAGCAGTTACTCGGGTCGCTCCTACAATGAGCAGTTCTTC. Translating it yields CASSYSGRSYNEQFF.

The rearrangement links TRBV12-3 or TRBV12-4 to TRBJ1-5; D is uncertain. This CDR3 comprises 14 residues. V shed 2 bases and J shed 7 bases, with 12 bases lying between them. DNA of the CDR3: TGTGCCAGCAGTTTAAAGGCGGGAGGGCAGCCCCAGCATTTT. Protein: CASSLKAGGQPQHF.